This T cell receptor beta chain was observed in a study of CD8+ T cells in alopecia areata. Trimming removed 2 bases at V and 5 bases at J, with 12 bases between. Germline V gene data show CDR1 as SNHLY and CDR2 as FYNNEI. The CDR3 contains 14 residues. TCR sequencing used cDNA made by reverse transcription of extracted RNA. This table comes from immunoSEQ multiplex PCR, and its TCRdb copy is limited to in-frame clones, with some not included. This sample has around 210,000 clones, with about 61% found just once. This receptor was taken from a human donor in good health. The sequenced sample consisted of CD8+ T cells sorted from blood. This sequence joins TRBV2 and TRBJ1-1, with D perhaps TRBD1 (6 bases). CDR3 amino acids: CASSEWGARTEAFF. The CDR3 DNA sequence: TGTGCCAGCAGTGAATGGGGGGCGCGGACTGAAGCTTTCTTT. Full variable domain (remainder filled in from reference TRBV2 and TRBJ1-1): EPEVTQTPSHQVTQMGQEVILRCVPISNHLYFYWYRQILGQKVEFLVSFYNNEISEKSEIFDDQFSVERPDGSNFTLKIRSTKLEDSAMYFCASSEWGARTEAFFGQGTRLTVV.